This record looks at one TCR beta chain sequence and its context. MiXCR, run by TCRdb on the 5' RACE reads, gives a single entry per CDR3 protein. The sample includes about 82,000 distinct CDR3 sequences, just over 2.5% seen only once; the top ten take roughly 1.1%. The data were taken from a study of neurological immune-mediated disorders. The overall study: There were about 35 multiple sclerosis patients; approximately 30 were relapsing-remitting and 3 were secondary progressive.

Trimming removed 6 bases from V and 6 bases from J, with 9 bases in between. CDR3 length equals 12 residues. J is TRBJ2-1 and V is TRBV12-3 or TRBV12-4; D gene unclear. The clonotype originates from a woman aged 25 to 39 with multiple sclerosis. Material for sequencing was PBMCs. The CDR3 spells CASRPDANEQFF. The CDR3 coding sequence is TGTGCCAGCAGGCCCGACGCCAATGAGCAGTTCTTC.